This T cell receptor beta chain was sequenced during a study of cytomegalovirus exposure and HLA in healthy donors. Losses at the gene ends were 4 bases for V and 0 bases for J; bases not matched to a gene: 4. The CDR3 loop spans 15 amino acids. Germline-derived CDR1 and CDR2 are ENHRY and SYGVKD. The PCR contained 60 Vbeta and 13 Jbeta primers. Using immunoSEQ multiplex PCR, the repertoire was profiled, and TCRdb retains in-frame clones only, with some absent. The sample data list 96,000 or so clones. Sequencing was carried out using PBMCs. This chain links TRBV10-3 with TRBJ2-3; 7 bases are a match to TRBD2. This clonotype was sampled from a girl aged 10 to 17 in good health and CMV-seropositive. CDR3 amino acids: CAISGWGGSTDTQYF. CDR3 coding DNA: TGTGCCATCAGTGGATGGGGGGGGAGCACAGATACGCAGTATTTT.